The sample holds one count of the clone carrying this T cell receptor beta chain. Its target is unknown. This entry is derived from a study of cytomegalovirus exposure and HLA in healthy donors. Study-level background: The same platform used for the approximately 700 first-cohort repertoires was also used for the roughly 120 validation repertoires, as a later analysis reported. Whole-study results and caveats: Rarity marked most TCR sequences, yet some public TCRs occurred in many donors. Specificity of a few CMV-associated chains for CMV antigens was verified in vitro.

Data came from immunoSEQ multiplex PCR; TCRdb stores just in-frame clones and leaves some out. The table records some 80,000 clones, about 96% of them present only once. The donors were members of the validation cohort, which comprised about 130 subjects and was separate from the first cohort of roughly 700 subjects. The sequence came from a man in his late teens or twenties in good health and CMV-seropositive. The sequenced sample was PBMCs.

CDR3 coding DNA: TGTGCCAGCCTCCTCGGAGGGACCCCAAGAATATTCCAAGAGACCCAGTACTTC. The encoded protein is CASLLGGTPRIFQETQYF. The chain recombines TRBV5-8 with TRBJ2-5; D possibly corresponds to TRBD2 (6 bases). V dropped 7 bases and J dropped 1 base, with 26 bases sitting between them. The germline V gene has CDR1 SGHTS and CDR2 YDEGEE. The CDR3 spans 18 residues.